The sequence of this TCR beta chain was determined in a study of beta chain features in type 1 diabetes. Study conclusions and caveats: Type 1 diabetes patients had moderately but significantly shorter TCRB CDR3s in all four CD4+ subsets.

Of the isolated RNA, all was reverse transcribed, and so the sequenced material was expressed TCRB transcripts. Method: immunoSEQ multiplex PCR; TCRdb's copy keeps in-frame clones and lacks some. The sample has about 300,000 clones, roughly 13% seen once. This CDR3 comprises 15 residues. The V and J ends lost 2 bases and 4 bases, in that order; junction bases with no gene match: 4. Per germline, CDR1 ENHRY and CDR2 SYGVKD. This clone showed up just a few times. The antigen is undetermined. Sample: naive CD4+ T cells from blood. The V call is TRBV10-3, the J call TRBJ2-5; TRBD2 aligns across 10 bases. The receptor was isolated from a woman under 30 with type 1 diabetes. The CDR3 sequence: CAISEASGSVETQYF. The CDR3 nucleotides read TGTGCCATCAGTGAGGCTAGCGGGAGTGTAGAGACCCAGTACTTC.